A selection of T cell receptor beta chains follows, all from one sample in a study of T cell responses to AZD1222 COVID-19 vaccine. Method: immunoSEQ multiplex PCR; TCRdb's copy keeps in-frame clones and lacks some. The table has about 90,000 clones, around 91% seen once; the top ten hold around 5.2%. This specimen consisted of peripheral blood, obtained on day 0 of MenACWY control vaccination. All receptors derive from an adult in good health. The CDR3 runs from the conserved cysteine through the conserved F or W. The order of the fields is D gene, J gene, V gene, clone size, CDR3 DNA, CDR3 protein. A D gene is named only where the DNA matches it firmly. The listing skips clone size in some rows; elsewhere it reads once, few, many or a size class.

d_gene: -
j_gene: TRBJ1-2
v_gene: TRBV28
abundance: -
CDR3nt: TGTGCCAGCAGTTCCACGACAGTGCCCTATGGCTACACCTTC
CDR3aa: CASSSTTVPYGYTF

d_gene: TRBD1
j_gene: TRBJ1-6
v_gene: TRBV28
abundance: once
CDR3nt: TGTGCCAGCAGTAGGCGGACAGGGGGTAATTCACCCCTCCACTTT
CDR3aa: CASSRRTGGNSPLHF

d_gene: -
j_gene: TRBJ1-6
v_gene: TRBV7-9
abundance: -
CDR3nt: TGTGCCAGCAGCTTAACCGGGATGGTCATACCCCTCCACTTT
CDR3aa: CASSLTGMVIPLHF

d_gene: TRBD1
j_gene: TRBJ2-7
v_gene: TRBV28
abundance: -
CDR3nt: TGTGCCAGCAGTTCACCGGGACAGGGGCACGAGCAGTACTTC
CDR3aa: CASSSPGQGHEQYF

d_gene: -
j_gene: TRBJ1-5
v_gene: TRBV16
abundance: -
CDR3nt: TGTGCCAGCAGCCAATCGATCGGGACGGGCAATCAGCCCCAGCATTTT
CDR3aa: CASSQSIGTGNQPQHF

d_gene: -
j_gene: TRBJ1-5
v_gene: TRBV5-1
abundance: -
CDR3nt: TGCGCCAGCAGCTTGGATCAGGGCAATCAGCCCCAGCATTTT
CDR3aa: CASSLDQGNQPQHF

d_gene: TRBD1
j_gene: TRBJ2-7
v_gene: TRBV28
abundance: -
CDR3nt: TGTGCCAGCAGCTCGGACAGGGTATCGTACGAGCAGTACTTC
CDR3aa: CASSSDRVSYEQYF

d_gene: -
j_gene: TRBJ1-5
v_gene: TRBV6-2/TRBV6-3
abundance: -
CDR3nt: TGTGCCAGCAGCCGGGGGCAGGCTTCGAGCAATCAGCCCCAGCATTTT
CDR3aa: CASSRGQASSNQPQHF

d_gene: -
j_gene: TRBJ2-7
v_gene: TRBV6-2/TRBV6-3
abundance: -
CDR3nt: TGTGCCAGCAGTTACCCGGACGGATCTTTTAGGCTCTCCTACGAGCAGTACTTC
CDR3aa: CASSYPDGSFRLSYEQYF

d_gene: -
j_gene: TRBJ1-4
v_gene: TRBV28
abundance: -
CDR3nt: TGTGCCAGCAGTTTAGTAGGGTCCGGTGAAAAACTGTTTTTT
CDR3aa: CASSLVGSGEKLFF

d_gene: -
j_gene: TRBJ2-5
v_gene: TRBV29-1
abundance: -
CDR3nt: TGCAGCGCCGGACGGTTGCAAGAGACCCAGTACTTC
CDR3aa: CSAGRLQETQYF

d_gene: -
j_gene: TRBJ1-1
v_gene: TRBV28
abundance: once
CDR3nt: TGTGCCAGCAGTTTATCACAACCGGGAGCAACAGAAGCTTTCTTT
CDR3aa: CASSLSQPGATEAFF

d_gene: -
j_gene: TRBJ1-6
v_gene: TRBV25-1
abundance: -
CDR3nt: TGTGCCAGCGGGGGAGAAGGGCCCCTCCACTTT
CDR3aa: CASGGEGPLHF

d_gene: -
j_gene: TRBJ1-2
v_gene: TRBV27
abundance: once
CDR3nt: TGTGCCAGCAGGATAGATACCTCGGACAGTCTCTCTGGCTACACCTTC
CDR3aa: CASRIDTSDSLSGYTF

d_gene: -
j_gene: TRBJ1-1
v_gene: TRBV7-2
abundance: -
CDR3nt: TGTGCCAGCAGCAACCAGGTTATAGGGCGTGACACTGAAGCTTTCTTT
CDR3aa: CASSNQVIGRDTEAFF

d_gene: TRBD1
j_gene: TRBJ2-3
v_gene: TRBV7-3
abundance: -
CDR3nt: TGTGCCAGCAGCTTAGGGGACAGGACAGATACGCAGTATTTT
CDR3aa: CASSLGDRTDTQYF

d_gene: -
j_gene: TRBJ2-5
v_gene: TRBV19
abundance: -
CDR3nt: TGTGCCAGTAGTGCGGCAGGGACACAGACCCAGTACTTC
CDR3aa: CASSAAGTQTQYF

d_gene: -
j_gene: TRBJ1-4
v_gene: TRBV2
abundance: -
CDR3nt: TGTGCCAGCACCGAAGTTGGGACACTAGCTAATGAAAAACTGTTTTTT
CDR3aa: CASTEVGTLANEKLFF

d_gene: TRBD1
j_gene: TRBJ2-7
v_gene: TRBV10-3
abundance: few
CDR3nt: TGTGCCAGCAAAACAGGGGGCGAGGAGCAGTACTTC
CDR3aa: CASKTGGEEQYF

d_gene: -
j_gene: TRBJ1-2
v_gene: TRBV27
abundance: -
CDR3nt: TGTGCCAGCAGTTTTACCGCTCGGAAGAGGGGCTACACCTTC
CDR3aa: CASSFTARKRGYTF

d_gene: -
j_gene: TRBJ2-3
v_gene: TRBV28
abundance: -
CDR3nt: TGTGCCAGCAGTTTACAGGGATCTGGCACAGATACGCAGTATTTT
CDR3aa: CASSLQGSGTDTQYF

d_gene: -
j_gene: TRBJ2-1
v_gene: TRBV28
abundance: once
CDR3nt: TGTGCCAGCAGTTCAACAAATGGCTACAATGAGCAGTTCTTC
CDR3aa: CASSSTNGYNEQFF

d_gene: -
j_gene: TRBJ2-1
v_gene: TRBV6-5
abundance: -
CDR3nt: TGTGCCAGCACCCCCCTTGCGGGGGCTTACAATGAGCAGTTCTTC
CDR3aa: CASTPLAGAYNEQFF

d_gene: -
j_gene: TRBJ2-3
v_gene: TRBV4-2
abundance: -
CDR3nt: TGTGCCAGCAGCCAGGGGGTGGGGAGCGGAACAGATACGCAGTATTTT
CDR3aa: CASSQGVGSGTDTQYF

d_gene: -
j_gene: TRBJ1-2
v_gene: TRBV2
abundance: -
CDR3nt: TGTGCCAGCAGTGAAGGCGGCAGCTATGGCTACACCTTC
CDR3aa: CASSEGGSYGYTF

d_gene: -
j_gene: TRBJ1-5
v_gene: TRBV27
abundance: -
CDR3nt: TGTGCCAGCAGTAACGGGGGACCTCCTCATTATAGCAATCAGCCCCAGCATTTT
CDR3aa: CASSNGGPPHYSNQPQHF

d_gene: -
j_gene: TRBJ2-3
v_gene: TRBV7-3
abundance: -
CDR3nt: TGTGCCAGCAGCTCGACTACTTCCACAGATACGCAGTATTTT
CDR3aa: CASSSTTSTDTQYF

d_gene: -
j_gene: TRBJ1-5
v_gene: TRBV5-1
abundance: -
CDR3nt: TGCGCCAGCAGTCACGGAGGGAGCAATCAGCCCCAGCATTTT
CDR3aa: CASSHGGSNQPQHF

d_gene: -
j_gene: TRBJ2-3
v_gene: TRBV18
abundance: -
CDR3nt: TGTGCCAGCTCACCACCGGGTAGCACAGATACGCAGTATTTT
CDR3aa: CASSPPGSTDTQYF

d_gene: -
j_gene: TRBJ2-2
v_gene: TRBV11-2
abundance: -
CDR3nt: TGTGCCAGCAGCCCTCAGGGGTTCAACACCGGGGAGCTGTTTTTT
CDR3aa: CASSPQGFNTGELFF

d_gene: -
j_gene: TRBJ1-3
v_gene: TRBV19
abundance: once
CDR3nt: TGTGCCAGTAGTATTTGGCAGGGTGCTGGAAACACCATATATTTT
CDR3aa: CASSIWQGAGNTIYF

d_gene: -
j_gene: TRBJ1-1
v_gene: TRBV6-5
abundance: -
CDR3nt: TGTGCCAGCAGTTACTCGGCGGATCCTACTAACACTGAAGCTTTCTTT
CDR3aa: CASSYSADPTNTEAFF

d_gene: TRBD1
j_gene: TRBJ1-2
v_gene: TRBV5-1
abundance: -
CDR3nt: TGCGCCAGCAGCTTGGAAGGACAGGGGGCGGGTGGCTACACCTTC
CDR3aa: CASSLEGQGAGGYTF

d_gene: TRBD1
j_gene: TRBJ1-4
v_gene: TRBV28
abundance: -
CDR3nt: TGTGCCAGCATGGGAGACAGGGGCGCTAATGAAAAACTGTTTTTT
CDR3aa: CASMGDRGANEKLFF

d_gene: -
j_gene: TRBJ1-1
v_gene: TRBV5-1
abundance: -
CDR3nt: TGCGCCAGCAGCACCCGACCCGCTCGGAACACTGAAGCTTTCTTT
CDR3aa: CASSTRPARNTEAFF

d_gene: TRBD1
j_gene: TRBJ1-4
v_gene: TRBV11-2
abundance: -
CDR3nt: TGTGCCTCAGGACAGGAGGAAAAACTGTTTTTT
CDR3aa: CASGQEEKLFF

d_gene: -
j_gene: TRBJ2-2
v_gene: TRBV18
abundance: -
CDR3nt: TGTGCCAGCTCACCTTTTAGCGGGAACACCGGGGAGCTGTTTTTT
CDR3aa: CASSPFSGNTGELFF

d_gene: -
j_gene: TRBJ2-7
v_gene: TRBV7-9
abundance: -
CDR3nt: TGTGCCAGCAGCTCGCAGGAGGAGCAGTACTTC
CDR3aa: CASSSQEEQYF

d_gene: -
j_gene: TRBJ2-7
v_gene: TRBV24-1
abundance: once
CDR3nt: TGTGCCACCAGTGATAATTACGAGCAGTACTTC
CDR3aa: CATSDNYEQYF

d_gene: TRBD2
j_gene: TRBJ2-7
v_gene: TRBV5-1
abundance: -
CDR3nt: TGCGCCAGCAGCGCGGGAGAACATGCCGAGCAGTACTTC
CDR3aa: CASSAGEHAEQYF

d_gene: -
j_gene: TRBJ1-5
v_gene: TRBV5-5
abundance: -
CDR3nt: TGTGCCAGCAGCTCCCGGATGCTCCCAGGGGATGGGCCCCAGCATTTT
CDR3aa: CASSSRMLPGDGPQHF

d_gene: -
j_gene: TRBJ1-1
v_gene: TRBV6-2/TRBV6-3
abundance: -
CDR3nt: TGTGCCAGCAGCCCACTCCGAAAGGGGAACACTGAAGCTTTCTTT
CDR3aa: CASSPLRKGNTEAFF

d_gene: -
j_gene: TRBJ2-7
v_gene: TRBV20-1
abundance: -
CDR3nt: TGCAGTGCTAGAGGGTACGAGCAGTACTTC
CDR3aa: CSARGYEQYF

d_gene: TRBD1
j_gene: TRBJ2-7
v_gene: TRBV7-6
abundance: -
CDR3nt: TGTGCCAGCAGCTTAGAGGACAGGAGCTCCTACGAGCAGTACTTC
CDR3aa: CASSLEDRSSYEQYF

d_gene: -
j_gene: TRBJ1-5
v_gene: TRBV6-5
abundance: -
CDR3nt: TGTGCCAGCAGTTACGTCGAGCGGGGTGGGCAGCCCCAGCATTTT
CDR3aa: CASSYVERGGQPQHF

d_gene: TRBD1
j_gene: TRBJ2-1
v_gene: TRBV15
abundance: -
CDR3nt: TGTGCCACTAGGACCGGGACAGGGGTCCACAATGAGCAGTTCTTC
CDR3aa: CATRTGTGVHNEQFF

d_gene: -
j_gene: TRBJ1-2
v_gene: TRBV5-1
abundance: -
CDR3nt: TGCGCCAGCAGCCCGAGAGGAGATGGCTACACCTTC
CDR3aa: CASSPRGDGYTF

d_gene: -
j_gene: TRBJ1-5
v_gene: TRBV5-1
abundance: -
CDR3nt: TGCGCCAGCAGCTTGGCAGAGGATCAGCCCCAGCATTTT
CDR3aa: CASSLAEDQPQHF

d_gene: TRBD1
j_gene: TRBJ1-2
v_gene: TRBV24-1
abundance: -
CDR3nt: TGTGCCACCAGTGACAGGGACAGATCTGGCTACACCTTC
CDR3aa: CATSDRDRSGYTF

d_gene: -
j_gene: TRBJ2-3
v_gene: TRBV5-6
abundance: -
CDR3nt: TGTGCCAGCACCCAAGGGGATACGCAGTATTTT
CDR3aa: CASTQGDTQYF

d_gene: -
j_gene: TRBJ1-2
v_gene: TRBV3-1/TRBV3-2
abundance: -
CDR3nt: TGTGCCAGCAGCCAAACTTCCAAAATATATGGCTACACCTTC
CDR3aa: CASSQTSKIYGYTF

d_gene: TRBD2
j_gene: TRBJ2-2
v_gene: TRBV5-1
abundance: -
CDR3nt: TGCGCCAGCAGCTTTAAATCCGGGACTAGCGGGGAGCTGTTTTTT
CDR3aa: CASSFKSGTSGELFF

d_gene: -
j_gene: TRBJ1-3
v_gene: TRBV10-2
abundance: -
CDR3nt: TGCGCCAGCATAGCAGGGGATGCTGGAAACACCATATATTTT
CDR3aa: CASIAGDAGNTIYF

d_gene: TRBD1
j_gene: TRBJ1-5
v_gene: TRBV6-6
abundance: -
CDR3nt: TGTGCCAGCAGATATCAGGGGGCCAATCAGCCCCAGCATTTT
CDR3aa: CASRYQGANQPQHF

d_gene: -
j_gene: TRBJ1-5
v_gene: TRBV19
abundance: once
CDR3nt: TGTGCCAGTAGTATAGTTCAGGGGTTCAATCAGCCCCAGCATTTT
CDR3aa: CASSIVQGFNQPQHF

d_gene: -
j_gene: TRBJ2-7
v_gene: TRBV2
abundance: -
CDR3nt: TGTGCCAGCAGTGAAAGGGGCAGGGCCTACGAGCAGTACTTC
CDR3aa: CASSERGRAYEQYF

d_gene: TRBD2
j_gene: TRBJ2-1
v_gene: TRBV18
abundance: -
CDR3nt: TGTGCCAGCTCACCATCGGCTAGCGGGGGGGCATACAATGAGCAGTTCTTC
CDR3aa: CASSPSASGGAYNEQFF

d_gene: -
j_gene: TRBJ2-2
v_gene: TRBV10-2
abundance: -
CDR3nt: TGCGCCAGCACCCTAGGAGGGAACACCGTAACCGGGGAGCTGTTTTTT
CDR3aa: CASTLGGNTVTGELFF

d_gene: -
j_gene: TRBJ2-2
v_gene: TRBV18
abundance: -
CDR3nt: TGTGCCAGCTCACCTTTCCGGGACACCGGGGAGCTGTTTTTT
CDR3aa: CASSPFRDTGELFF

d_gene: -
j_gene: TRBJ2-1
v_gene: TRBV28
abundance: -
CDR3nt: TGTGCCAGCTCCCCCCGGGACGGGTATACAAATGAGCAGTTCTTC
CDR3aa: CASSPRDGYTNEQFF